The clone carrying this T cell receptor (beta chain) has more than one count but fewer than ten. Its antigen is unidentified. The germline gives CDR1 DFQATT, CDR2 SNEGSKA (reference sequence). The CDR3 spans 14 residues. Trimming took off 5 bases at V and 1 base at J, with 14 bases between the two ends. This entry is derived from a study of vaccination and CD4 T cells after COVID-19. Study summary: As control conditions, cultures were given either a CEFX pool serving as positive control, an HIV-1 Nef pool, or no peptide at all.

Treatment denoted: roughly 11-day PBMC culture with coronavirus spike peptide pools or control peptides (ViraFEST assay). The Oncomine TCR Beta short-read assay sequenced DNA from cultured CD4+ T cells. TCRdb called the PCR reads again in MiXCR, with one record for every CDR3 protein. Of approximately 20,000 distinct CDR3 sequences listed, around 60% were seen once; the top ten hold 7.9%. Sequences were obtained from CD4+ T cells from blood, cultured in vitro. The J gene is TRBJ2-5, the V gene TRBV20-1, with D unresolved. This clonotype was sampled from a human donor who had recovered from COVID-19. The CDR3 spells CSASSRYFQETQYF. DNA of the CDR3: TGCAGTGCTTCCTCCAGGTATTTCCAAGAGACCCAGTACTTC.